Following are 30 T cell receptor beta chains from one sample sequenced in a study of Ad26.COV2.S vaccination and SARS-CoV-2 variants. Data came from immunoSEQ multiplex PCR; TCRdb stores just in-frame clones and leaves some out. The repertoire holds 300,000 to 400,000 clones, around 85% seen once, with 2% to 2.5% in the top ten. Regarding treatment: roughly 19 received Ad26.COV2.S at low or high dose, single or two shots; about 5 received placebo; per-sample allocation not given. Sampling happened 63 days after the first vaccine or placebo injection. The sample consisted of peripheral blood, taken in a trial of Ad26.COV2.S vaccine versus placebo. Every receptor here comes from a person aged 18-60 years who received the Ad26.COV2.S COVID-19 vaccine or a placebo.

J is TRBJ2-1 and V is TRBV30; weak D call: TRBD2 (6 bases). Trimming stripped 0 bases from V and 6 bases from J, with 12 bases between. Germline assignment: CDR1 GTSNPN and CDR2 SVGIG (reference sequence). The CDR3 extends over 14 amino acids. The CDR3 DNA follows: TGTGCCTGGAGTGTAGGCGGGGCCGGCAATGAGCAGTTCTTC. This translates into CAWSVGGAGNEQFF.

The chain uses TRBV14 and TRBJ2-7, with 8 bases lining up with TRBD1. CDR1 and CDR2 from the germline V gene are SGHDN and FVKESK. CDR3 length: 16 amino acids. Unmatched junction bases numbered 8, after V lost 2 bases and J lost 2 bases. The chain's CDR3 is CASSQMGTGGAYEQYF. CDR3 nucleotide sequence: TGTGCCAGCAGCCAAATGGGGACAGGTGGGGCCTACGAGCAGTACTTC.

The CDR3 region has the DNA TGCGCCAGCAGTGAGCCGGACAGATCCTACGAGCAGTACTTC. This encodes CASSEPDRSYEQYF. The genes are TRBV10-1 and TRBJ2-7; D may be TRBD1 (6 bases). This CDR3 has 14 amino acids. Germline CDR1 WNHNN, CDR2 SYGVQD (reference sequence). V was cut by 2 bases and J by 1 base, with 9 bases left in between.

The CDR3 DNA reads as TGTGCCAGCAGTACCGGGACAGCCACAGATACGCAGTATTTT. The encoded protein is CASSTGTATDTQYF. V and J are TRBV6-4 and TRBJ2-3, with TRBD1 matching 7 bases. Losses at the gene ends were 5 bases for V and 2 bases for J; bases not matched to a gene: 4. Germline CDR1 and CDR2: MRHNA and SNTAGT. The CDR3 consists of 14 residues.

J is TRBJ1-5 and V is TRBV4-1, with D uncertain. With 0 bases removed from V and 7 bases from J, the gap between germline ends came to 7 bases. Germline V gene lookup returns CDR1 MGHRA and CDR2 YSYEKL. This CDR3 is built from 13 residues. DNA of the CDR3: TGCGCCAGCAGCCAAGATATAGAGCAGCCCCAGCATTTT. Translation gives CASSQDIEQPQHF.

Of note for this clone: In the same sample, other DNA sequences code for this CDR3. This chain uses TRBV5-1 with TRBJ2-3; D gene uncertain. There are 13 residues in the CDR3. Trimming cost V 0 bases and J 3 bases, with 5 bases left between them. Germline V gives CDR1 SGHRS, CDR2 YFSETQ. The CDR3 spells CASSLEGTDTQYF. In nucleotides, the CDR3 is TGCGCCAGCAGCTTGGAAGGGACAGATACGCAGTATTTT.

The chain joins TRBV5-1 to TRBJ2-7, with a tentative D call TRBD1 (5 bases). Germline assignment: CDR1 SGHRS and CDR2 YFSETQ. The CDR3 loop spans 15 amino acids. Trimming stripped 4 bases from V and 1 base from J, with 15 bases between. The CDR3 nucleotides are TGCGCCAGCAGCCCCTACCCCGACAGTTCCTACGAGCAGTACTTC. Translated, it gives CASSPYPDSSYEQYF.

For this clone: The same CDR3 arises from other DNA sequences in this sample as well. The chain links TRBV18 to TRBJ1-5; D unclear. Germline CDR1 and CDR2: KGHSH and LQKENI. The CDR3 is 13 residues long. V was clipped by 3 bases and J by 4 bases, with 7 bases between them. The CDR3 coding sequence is TGTGCCAGCTCACCGGGCCCGAATCAGCCCCAGCATTTT. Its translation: CASSPGPNQPQHF.

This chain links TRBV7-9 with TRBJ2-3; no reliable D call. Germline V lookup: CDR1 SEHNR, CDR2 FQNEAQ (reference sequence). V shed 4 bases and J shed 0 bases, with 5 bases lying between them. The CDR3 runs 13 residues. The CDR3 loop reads CASSSPSTDTQYF. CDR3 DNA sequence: TGTGCCAGCAGCTCCCCTAGCACAGATACGCAGTATTTT. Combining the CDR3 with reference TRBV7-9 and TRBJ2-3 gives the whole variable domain DTGVSQNPRHKITKRGQNVTFRCDPISEHNRLYWYRQTLGQGPEFLTYFQNEAQLEKSRLLSDRFSAERPKGSFSTLEIQRTEQGDSAMYLCASSSPSTDTQYFGPGTRLTVL.

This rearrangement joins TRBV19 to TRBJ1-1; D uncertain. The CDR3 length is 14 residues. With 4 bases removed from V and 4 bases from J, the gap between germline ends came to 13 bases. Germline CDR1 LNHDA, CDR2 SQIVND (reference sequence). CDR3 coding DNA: TGTGCCAGTAGTACGGATCCAAGGGTCACTGAAGCTTTCTTT. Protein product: CASSTDPRVTEAFF.

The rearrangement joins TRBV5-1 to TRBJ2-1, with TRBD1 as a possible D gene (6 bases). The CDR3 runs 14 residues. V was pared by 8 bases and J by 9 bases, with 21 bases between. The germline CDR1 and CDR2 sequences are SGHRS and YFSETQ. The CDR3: CASTDSLIEGEQFF. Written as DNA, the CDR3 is TGCGCCAGTACGGACAGCCTTATCGAAGGTGAGCAGTTCTTC.

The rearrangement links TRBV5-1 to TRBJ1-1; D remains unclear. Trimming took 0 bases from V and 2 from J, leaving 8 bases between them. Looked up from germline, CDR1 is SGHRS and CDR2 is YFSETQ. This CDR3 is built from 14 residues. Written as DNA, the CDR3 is TGCGCCAGCAGCTTGGTGCAGACAAACACTGAAGCTTTCTTT. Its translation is CASSLVQTNTEAFF. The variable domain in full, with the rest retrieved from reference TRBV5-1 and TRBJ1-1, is KAGVTQTPRYLIKTRGQQVTLSCSPISGHRSVSWYQQTPGQGLQFLFEYFSETQRNKGNFPGRFSGRQFSNSRSEMNVSTLELGDSALYLCASSLVQTNTEAFFGQGTRLTVV.

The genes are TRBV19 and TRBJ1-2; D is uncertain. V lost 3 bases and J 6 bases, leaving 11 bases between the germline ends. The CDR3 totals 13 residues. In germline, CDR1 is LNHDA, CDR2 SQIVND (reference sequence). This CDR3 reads CASSIDRVNGYTF. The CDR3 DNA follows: TGTGCCAGTAGTATTGATAGGGTTAATGGCTACACCTTC.

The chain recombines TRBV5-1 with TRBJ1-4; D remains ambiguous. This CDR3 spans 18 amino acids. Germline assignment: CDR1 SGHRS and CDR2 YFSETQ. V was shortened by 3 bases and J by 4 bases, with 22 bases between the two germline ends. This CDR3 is CASSWIPTRQAVNEKLFF. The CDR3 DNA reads TGCGCCAGCAGCTGGATCCCAACAAGGCAGGCCGTTAATGAAAAACTGTTTTTT.

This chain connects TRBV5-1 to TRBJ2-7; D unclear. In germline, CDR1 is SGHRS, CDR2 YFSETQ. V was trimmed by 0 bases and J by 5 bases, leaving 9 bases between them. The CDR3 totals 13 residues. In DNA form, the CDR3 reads TGCGCCAGCAGCTTGGCCGATGGCGACGAGCAGTACTTC. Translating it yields CASSLADGDEQYF.

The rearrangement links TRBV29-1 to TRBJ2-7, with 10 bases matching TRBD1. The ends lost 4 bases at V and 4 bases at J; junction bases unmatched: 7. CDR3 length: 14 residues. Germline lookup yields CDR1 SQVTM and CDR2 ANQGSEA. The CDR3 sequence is CSVVTGGAGYEQYF. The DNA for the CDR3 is TGCAGCGTTGTGACAGGGGGCGCAGGGTACGAGCAGTACTTC.

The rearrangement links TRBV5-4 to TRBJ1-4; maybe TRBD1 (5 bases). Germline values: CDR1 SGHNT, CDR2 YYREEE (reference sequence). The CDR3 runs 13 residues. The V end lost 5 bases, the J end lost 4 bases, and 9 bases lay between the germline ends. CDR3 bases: TGTGCCAGCAGTCGACAGAGTAATGAAAAACTGTTTTTT. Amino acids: CASSRQSNEKLFF.

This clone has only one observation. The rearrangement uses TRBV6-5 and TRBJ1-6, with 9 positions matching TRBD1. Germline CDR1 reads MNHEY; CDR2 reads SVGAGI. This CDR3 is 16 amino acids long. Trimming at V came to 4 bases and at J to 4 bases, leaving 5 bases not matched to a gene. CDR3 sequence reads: CASSSQGAFYNSPLHF. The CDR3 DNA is TGTGCCAGCAGTTCACAGGGGGCCTTTTATAATTCACCCCTCCACTTT.

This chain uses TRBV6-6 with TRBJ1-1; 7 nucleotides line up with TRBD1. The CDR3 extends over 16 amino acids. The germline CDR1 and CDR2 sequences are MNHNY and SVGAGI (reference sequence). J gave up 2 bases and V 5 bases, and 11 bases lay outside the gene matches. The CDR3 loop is CASSPRPGQFNTEAFF. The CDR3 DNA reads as TGTGCCAGCAGTCCTAGACCGGGACAGTTTAACACTGAAGCTTTCTTT.

CDR3 protein: CASSQGLAGSYNEQFF. DNA of the CDR3: TGTGCCAGCAGCCAAGGTCTAGCGGGCTCCTACAATGAGCAGTTCTTC. The rearrangement joins TRBV3-1 (or the pseudogene TRBV3-2) to TRBJ2-1; 8 bases line up with TRBD2. CDR3 length equals 16 residues. The germline gives CDR1 LGHDT, CDR2 YNNKEL (reference sequence). V shed 1 base and J 0 bases; nucleotides not matched to a gene: 2.

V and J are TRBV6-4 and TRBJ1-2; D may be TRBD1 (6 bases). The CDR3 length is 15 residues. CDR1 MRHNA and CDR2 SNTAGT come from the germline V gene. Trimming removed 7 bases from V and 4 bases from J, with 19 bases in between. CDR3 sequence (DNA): TGTGCCAGCACCGAACTGGGCGGACAGTCCTATGGCTACACCTTC. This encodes CASTELGGQSYGYTF.

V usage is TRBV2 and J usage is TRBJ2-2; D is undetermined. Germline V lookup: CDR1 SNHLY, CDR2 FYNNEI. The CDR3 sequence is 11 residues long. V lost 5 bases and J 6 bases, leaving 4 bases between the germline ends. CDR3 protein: CASSYAGELFF. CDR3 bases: TGTGCCAGCAGTTATGCCGGGGAGCTGTTTTTT.

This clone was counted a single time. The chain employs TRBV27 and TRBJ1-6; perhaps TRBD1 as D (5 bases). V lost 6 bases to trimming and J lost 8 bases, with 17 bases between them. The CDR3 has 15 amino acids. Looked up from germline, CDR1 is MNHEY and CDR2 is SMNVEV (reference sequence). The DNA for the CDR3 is TGTGCCAGCAGATTAGGGTGGGGCTCTGATTCACCCCTCCACTTT. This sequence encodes CASRLGWGSDSPLHF.

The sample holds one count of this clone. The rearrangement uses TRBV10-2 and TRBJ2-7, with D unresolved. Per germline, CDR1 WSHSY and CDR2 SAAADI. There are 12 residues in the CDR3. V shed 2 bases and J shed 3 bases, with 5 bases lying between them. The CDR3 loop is CASSELGYEQYF. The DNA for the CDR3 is TGCGCCAGCAGTGAGCTGGGCTACGAGCAGTACTTC.

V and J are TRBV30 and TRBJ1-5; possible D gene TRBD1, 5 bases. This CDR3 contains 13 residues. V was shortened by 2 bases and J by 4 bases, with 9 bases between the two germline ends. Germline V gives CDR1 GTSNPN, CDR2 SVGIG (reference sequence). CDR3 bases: TGTGCCTGGAGTTTCGACAGAAATCAGCCCCAGCATTTT. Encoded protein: CAWSFDRNQPQHF. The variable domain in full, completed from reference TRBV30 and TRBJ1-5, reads SQTIHQWPATLVQPVGSPLSLECTVEGTSNPNLYWYRQAAGRGLQLLFYSVGIGQISSEVPQNLSASRPQDRQFILSSKKLLLSDSGFYLCAWSFDRNQPQHFGDGTRLSIL.

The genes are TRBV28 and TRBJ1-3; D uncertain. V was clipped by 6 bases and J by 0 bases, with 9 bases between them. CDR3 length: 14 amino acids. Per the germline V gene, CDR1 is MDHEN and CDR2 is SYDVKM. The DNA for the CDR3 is TGTGCCAGCAGATTGGTGAGCTCTGGAAACACCATATATTTT. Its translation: CASRLVSSGNTIYF.

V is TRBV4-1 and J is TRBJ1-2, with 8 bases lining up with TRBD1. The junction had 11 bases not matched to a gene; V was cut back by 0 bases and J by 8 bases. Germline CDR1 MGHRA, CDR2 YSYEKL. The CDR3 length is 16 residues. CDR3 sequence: CASSQESGRGLLGYTF. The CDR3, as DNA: TGCGCCAGCAGCCAAGAATCGGGCAGGGGGCTTTTGGGCTACACCTTC.

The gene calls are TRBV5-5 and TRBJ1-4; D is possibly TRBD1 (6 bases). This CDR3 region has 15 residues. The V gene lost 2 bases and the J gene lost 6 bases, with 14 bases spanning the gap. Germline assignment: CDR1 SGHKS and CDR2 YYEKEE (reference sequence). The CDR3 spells CASSFRAGADEKLFF. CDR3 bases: TGTGCCAGCAGCTTCAGGGCAGGGGCGGATGAAAAACTGTTTTTT.

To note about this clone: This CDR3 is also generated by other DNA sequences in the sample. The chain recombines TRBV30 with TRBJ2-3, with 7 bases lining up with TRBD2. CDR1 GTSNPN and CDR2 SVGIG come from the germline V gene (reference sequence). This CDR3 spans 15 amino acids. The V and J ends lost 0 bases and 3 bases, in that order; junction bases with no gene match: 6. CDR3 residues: CAWSVGSGETDTQYF. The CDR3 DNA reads TGTGCCTGGAGTGTAGGGAGCGGGGAAACAGATACGCAGTATTTT. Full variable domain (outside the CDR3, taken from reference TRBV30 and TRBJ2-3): SQTIHQWPATLVQPVGSPLSLECTVEGTSNPNLYWYRQAAGRGLQLLFYSVGIGQISSEVPQNLSASRPQDRQFILSSKKLLLSDSGFYLCAWSVGSGETDTQYFGPGTRLTVL.

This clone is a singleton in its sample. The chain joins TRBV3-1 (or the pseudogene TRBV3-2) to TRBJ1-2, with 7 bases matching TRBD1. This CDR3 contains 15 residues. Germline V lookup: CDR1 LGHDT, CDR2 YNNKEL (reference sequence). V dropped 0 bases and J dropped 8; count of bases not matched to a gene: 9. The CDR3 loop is CASSQEGETGVGYTF. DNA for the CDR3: TGTGCCAGCAGCCAAGAGGGAGAAACAGGGGTGGGCTACACCTTC.